This T cell receptor (beta chain) is from a study of blood T cell repertoires in COVID-19. Method: immunoSEQ multiplex PCR; TCRdb's copy keeps in-frame clones and lacks some. This sample yields approximately 150,000 clones, of which under 85% are seen a single time; 13% belongs to the top ten. The source of this sequence is a man between 65 and 85 years old who had recovered from COVID-19. The source material was peripheral blood.

In DNA, the CDR3 is TGTGCCAGCAGTCGGGGATTTGGGGGCCGTGGCAATCAGCCCCAGCATTTT. This codes for CASSRGFGGRGNQPQHF. V is TRBV6-2 or TRBV6-3 and J is TRBJ1-5; D might be TRBD1 (6 bases). The V end was cut by 5 bases, the J end by 2 bases, with 19 bases between. The CDR3 loop spans 17 amino acids. Per the germline V gene, CDR1 is MNHEY and CDR2 is SVGEGT.